This TCR beta chain appears in the sequencing data of a study of T cells after yellow fever vaccination. The overall study: Preparation of fractions with low cell numbers was performed using SMART-Seq v4 Ultra Low Input. Study conclusions and caveats: A weaker but faster secondary response was observed, peaking on day 5 versus 15. In post-booster samples, most primary-vaccination clones reappeared (roughly 96% CD4, around 87% CD8).

Germline V gene lookup returns CDR1 SGDLS and CDR2 YYNGEE. V lost 0 bases to trimming and J lost 1 base; unmatched junction nucleotides: 4. The CDR3 has 16 residues. In TCRdb, the 5' RACE reads were re-called with MiXCR into one record per CDR3 protein. The table lists about 220,000 distinct CDR3 sequences, 3.2% of them singletons. A remark on this clonotype: Its target is unknown.

This chain uses TRBV9 with TRBJ1-3; 7 bases fit TRBD1. The specimen was CD4+ T cells sorted from PBMCs, collected 10 days after the yellow fever booster vaccination. The source is a man aged 18 to 29 who received the YFV17D yellow fever vaccine. The CDR3, as DNA: TGTGCCAGCAGCGTAGGAGGGGGCGCATCTGGAAACACCATATATTTT. The encoded protein is CASSVGGGASGNTIYF.